Included here is one TCR beta chain sequence, with context. Specified time point: cycle 4 day 1 (C4D1), after 6 weeks of nivolumab. After autologous stem cell transplantation all patients relapsed, and prior brentuximab vedotin exposure differed between cohorts. The data originate from a study of PD-1 blockade in classical Hodgkin lymphoma. Sequencing was performed with immunoSEQ multiplex PCR; in TCRdb, only in-frame clones are kept and a portion is missing. The repertoire consists of roughly 49,000 clones, with 90% occurring once and the leading ten covering approximately 15%. This TCR came from a human donor with classical Hodgkin lymphoma. The specimen was peripheral blood mononuclear cells (PBMCs), collected before the fourth cycle of nivolumab.

CDR3 region: CASRRTSGQETQYF. CDR3 DNA: TGTGCCAGCAGGCGGACTAGCGGACAAGAGACCCAGTACTTC. V and J are TRBV4-2 and TRBJ2-5; 10 positions match TRBD2. Trimming removed 6 bases from V and 2 bases from J; junction bases left unmatched: 3. The CDR3 is made up of 14 amino acids. Looked up from germline, CDR1 is LGHNA and CDR2 is YNFKEQ.